The clone carrying this TCR beta chain was found a few times. V lost 4 bases, J lost 2 bases, and 22 bases lay in between. CDR1 and CDR2 from the germline V gene are LGHNA and YSLEER. This CDR3 region has 18 residues. Generated by immunoSEQ multiplex PCR, the TCRdb table keeps only in-frame clones and is missing some. The sample holds 700,000 to 750,000 clones, 80% to 90% seen once. This record belongs to a study of shared T cell receptors in the human thymus. These data were also reused for a study on human thymus T cells. That report adds: Having surgery to correct congenital heart defects, healthy Finnish infants acted as the donors. In corrective heart surgery, resections were taken, and these provided the thymus tissue. In thymic and blood repertoires alike, V and J usage looked biased. Unrelated individuals had highly overlapping thymic repertoires, as reported in related research.

The specimen sequenced was thymocytes. This sequence joins TRBV4-3 and TRBJ2-3, with D unclear. The origin of this receptor is a girl under two years old with a congenital heart defect. The CDR3 region is CASSPRLVGFSNTDTQYF. In DNA, the CDR3 is TGCGCCAGCAGCCCCAGACTCGTCGGGTTTTCAAACACAGATACGCAGTATTTT.